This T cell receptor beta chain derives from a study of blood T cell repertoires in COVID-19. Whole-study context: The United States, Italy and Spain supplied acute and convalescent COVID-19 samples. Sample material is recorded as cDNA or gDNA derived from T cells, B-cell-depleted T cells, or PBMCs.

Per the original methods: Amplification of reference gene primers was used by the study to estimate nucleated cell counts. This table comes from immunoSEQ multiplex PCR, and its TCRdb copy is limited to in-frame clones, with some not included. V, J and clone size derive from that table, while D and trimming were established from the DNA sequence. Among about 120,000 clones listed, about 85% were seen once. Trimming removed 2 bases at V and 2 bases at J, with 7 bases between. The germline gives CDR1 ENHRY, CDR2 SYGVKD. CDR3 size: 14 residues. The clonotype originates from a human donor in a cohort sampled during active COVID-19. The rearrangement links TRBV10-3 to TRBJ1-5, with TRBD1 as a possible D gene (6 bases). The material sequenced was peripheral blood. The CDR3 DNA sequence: TGTGCCATCAGTGAGGCAGGGGGCAATCAGCCCCAGCATTTT. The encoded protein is CAISEAGGNQPQHF.